Below are 19 T cell receptor beta chains sequenced from a single sample in a study of CXCR3-negative and CXCR3-positive naive CD8 T cells. For these receptors, no antigen is known. Overall study findings and caveats: Compared with CXCR3-negative naive cells, CXCR3-positive naive cells showed more hydrophobic TRB CDR3s.

Libraries of TRB cDNA were made by 5' RACE and carried UMIs. TCRdb re-called the 5' RACE reads and shows each CDR3 protein once, DNA omitted. Its table records nearly 90,000 distinct CDR3 sequences. Specimen: naive CXCR3+ CD8+ T cells from blood. Subset of the sample: CD45RO-CCR7+CD27+CD95- naive CD8+ T cells expressing CXCR3 (TNR3+). These receptors all stem from a human donor in good health. Some clones in this sample may be carry-over from other donors' samples.

The chain recombines TRBV7-6 with TRBJ2-1; TCRdb's D call, TRBD2, is unchecked because there is no DNA. CDR1 is SGHVS and CDR2 is FNYEAQ in the germline V gene. CDR3 size: 16 residues. This CDR3 reads CASSSSLAGGDSEQFF.

This chain's CDR3 is CSAPLAGGTGELFF. V gene TRBV29-1 combines with J gene TRBJ2-2; the TRBD2 assignment by TCRdb is unverifiable without DNA. Germline CDR1 SQVTM, CDR2 ANQGSEA. The CDR3 has 14 amino acids.

The CDR3 loop reads CASSQDLGGPTDTQYF. The chain combines TRBV3-1 with TRBJ2-3; the TRBD1 assignment by TCRdb is unverifiable without DNA. The CDR3 covers 16 residues. Germline lookup yields CDR1 LGHDT and CDR2 YNNKEL (reference sequence).

The CDR3 loop reads CASSGGLAGLSYNEQFF. The chain carries TRBV5-6 and TRBJ2-1; TCRdb's D gene call, TRBD2, goes unchecked for lack of DNA. CDR3 length: 17 residues. Germline V gene lookup returns CDR1 SGHDT and CDR2 YYEEEE.

J is TRBJ1-1 and V is TRBV5-6. The CDR3 spans 13 residues. Per germline, CDR1 SGHDT and CDR2 YYEEEE. The CDR3 reads CASSLGQYTEAFF.

The chain joins TRBV2 to TRBJ1-2; the TCRdb call, TRBD1, lacks DNA for checking. Germline V gene data show CDR1 as SNHLY and CDR2 as FYNNEI. The length of the CDR3 is 16 residues. The CDR3 protein is CASSESFGTGDYGYTF.

The chain recombines TRBV20-1 with TRBJ2-3. The CDR3 length is 14 residues. Germline lookup yields CDR1 DFQATT and CDR2 SNEGSKA (reference sequence). The CDR3 sequence is CSATGGYDTDTQYF.

The chain uses TRBV28 and TRBJ2-1; lacking DNA, the TRBD1 call made by TCRdb goes unchecked. There are 19 residues in the CDR3. Germline assignment: CDR1 MDHEN and CDR2 SYDVKM. CDR3 amino acids: CASSSHRVSGGIAYNEQFF.

This chain links TRBV28 with TRBJ2-3; TCRdb reports TRBD1, a call that lacks DNA to check it against. Germline-derived CDR1 and CDR2 are MDHEN and SYDVKM. The CDR3 has 16 residues. CDR3 sequence: CASRSTGTGGTDTQYF.

V usage is TRBV7-9 and J usage is TRBJ2-5; TCRdb's D call of TRBD2 is untestable without DNA. Germline assignment: CDR1 SEHNR and CDR2 FQNEAQ (reference sequence). The CDR3 totals 16 residues. CDR3 in amino acids: CASSLTSGGPQETQYF.

This chain connects TRBV2 to TRBJ1-5; the TRBD1 assignment by TCRdb is unverifiable without DNA. This CDR3 comprises 15 residues. Germline-derived CDR1 and CDR2 are SNHLY and FYNNEI. The CDR3 protein is CASRPNRRENQPQHF. The full variable domain, completed using reference TRBV2 and TRBJ1-5, is EPEVTQTPSHQVTQMGQEVILRCVPISNHLYFYWYRQILGQKVEFLVSFYNNEISEKSEIFDDQFSVERPDGSNFTLKIRSTKLEDSAMYFCASRPNRRENQPQHFGDGTRLSIL.

The chain recombines TRBV24-1 with TRBJ2-7. The germline CDR1 and CDR2 sequences are KGHDR and SFDVKD. The CDR3 loop spans 12 amino acids. CDR3 amino acids: CATSGGSGEQYF.

The chain couples TRBV9 to TRBJ2-1. This CDR3 spans 15 amino acids. In germline, CDR1 is SGDLS, CDR2 YYNGEE. The chain's CDR3 is CASSDSGDTYNEQFF.

The chain joins TRBV12-5 to TRBJ1-1; TCRdb selects TRBD1, and the lack of DNA leaves this call unchecked. The CDR3 is made up of 16 amino acids. CDR1 is LGHNT and CDR2 is FRNRAP in the germline V gene. The CDR3 protein is CASGYQGGAKDTEAFF. The full variable domain, in which reference TRBV12-5 and TRBJ1-1 provide the parts outside the CDR3, is DARVTQTPRHKVTEMGQEVTMRCQPILGHNTVFWYRQTMMQGLELLAYFRNRAPLDDSGMPKDRFSAEMPDATLATLKIQPSEPRDSAVYFCASGYQGGAKDTEAFFGQGTRLTVV.

The V and J genes are TRBV11-2 and TRBJ2-2; the TCRdb D gene call, TRBD2, has no DNA to confirm it. This CDR3 region has 17 residues. Germline V gives CDR1 SGHAT, CDR2 FQNNGV. Here the CDR3 reads CASSPHGLAGTTGELFF.

The rearrangement joins TRBV7-3 to TRBJ1-4; as DNA is missing, the TRBD1 call by TCRdb cannot be tested. CDR1 and CDR2 (germline): SGHTA, FQGTGA. This CDR3 is built from 14 residues. CDR3 amino acids: CASSVGQGGEKLFF.

This chain connects TRBV23-1 to TRBJ2-4; checking the TCRdb D call of TRBD1 is not possible without DNA. TRBV23-1 is an ORF; its function is uncertain. This CDR3 comprises 14 residues. The chain's CDR3 is CASTSSPPSDIQYF.

The genes are TRBV5-1 and TRBJ2-1. Germline V gives CDR1 SGHRS, CDR2 YFSETQ. The CDR3 has 15 residues. This CDR3 is CASSEDRGSYNEQFF.

The gene calls are TRBV4-3 and TRBJ2-7; checking the TCRdb D call of TRBD1 is not possible without DNA. CDR3 size: 14 residues. The germline gives CDR1 LGHNA, CDR2 YSLEER. The CDR3 here is CASSQGRGDYEQYF.